There are many counts of the clone carrying this TCR beta chain. Its antigen is as yet unknown. CDR1 SEHNR and CDR2 FQNEAQ come from the germline V gene (reference sequence). V was pared by 1 base and J by 4 bases, with 19 bases between. This CDR3 contains 17 residues. This entry comes from a study of T cells after yellow fever vaccination. UMIs and a universal primer site were added when TCR cDNA was made by 5'RACE template switching. MiXCR was run by TCRdb on the 5' RACE reads, yielding one entry per CDR3 protein. The sample holds fewer than 450,000 distinct CDR3 sequences, under 14% seen once. Study-wide results and limits: Repertoires sorted by FACS could include abundant clonotypes that are contaminants from the bulk population.

The clonotype originates from a man in his late teens or twenties who received the YFV17D yellow fever vaccine. The V call is TRBV7-9, the J call TRBJ1-1; D might be TRBD1 (5 bases). The sequenced sample was PBMCs, obtained on the day of the first yellow fever vaccination. The CDR3 is CASSLEAASRVGTEAFF. The DNA of the CDR3 is TGTGCCAGCAGCTTAGAGGCAGCGTCCAGGGTGGGCACTGAAGCTTTCTTT.